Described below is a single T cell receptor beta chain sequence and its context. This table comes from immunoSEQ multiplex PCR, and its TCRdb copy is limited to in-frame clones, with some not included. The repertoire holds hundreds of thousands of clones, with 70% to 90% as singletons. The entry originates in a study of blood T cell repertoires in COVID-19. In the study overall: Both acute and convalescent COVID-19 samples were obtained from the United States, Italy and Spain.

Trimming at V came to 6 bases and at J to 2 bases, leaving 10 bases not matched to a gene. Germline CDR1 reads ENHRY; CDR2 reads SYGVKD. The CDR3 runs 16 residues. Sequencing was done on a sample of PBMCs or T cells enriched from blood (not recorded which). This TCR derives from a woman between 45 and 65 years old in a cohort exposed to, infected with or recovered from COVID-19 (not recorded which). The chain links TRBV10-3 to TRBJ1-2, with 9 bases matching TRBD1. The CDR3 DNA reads TGTGCCATCAGCAGGACAGGGGCTCGATCGAACTATGGCTACACCTTC. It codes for CAISRTGARSNYGYTF.